This TCR beta chain comes out of a study of T cells after yellow fever vaccination. Looking at the study overall: It was SMART-Seq v4 Ultra Low Input that prepared the fractions with low cell numbers. Findings and caveats of the study: Post-booster repertoires again held most primary-vaccination clones (roughly 96% CD4, 75% to 90% CD8). A small proportion of clonotypes was detected in both the CD4 and CD8 compartments.

Per germline, CDR1 SGHAT and CDR2 FQNNGV. This CDR3 has 16 amino acids. J lost 4 bases, V lost 4 bases, and 8 bases had no gene match. In making TCR cDNA, 5'RACE template switching added a universal primer site and UMIs to it. TCRdb reprocessed the 5' RACE reads via MiXCR and lists one record per CDR3 protein. The sample carries approximately 600,000 distinct CDR3 sequences, roughly 12% recorded once. Notes on this clonotype: As yet, its antigen is unknown.

The chain uses TRBV11-2 and TRBJ2-5, with 11 positions matching TRBD2. This material consisted of PBMCs, taken on the day of the yellow fever booster vaccination. This clonotype was obtained from a young man who received the YFV17D yellow fever vaccine. The CDR3 nucleotides are TGTGCCAGCAGCTCGCGCCTAGCGGGAGGCGTAGAGACCCAGTACTTC. It translates to CASSSRLAGGVETQYF.